The subject of this entry is one T cell receptor (beta chain). The PCR ran on 60 Vbeta and 13 Jbeta primers. TCRdb's copy holds only in-frame clones and misses some; the assay was immunoSEQ multiplex PCR. This sample carries approximately 120,000 clones, around 82% of them seen once, and the ten largest clones take 1.2%. The data derive from a study of cytomegalovirus exposure and HLA in healthy donors. This CDR3 region has 19 residues. Germline loops: CDR1 SEHNR, CDR2 FQNEAQ (reference sequence). V shed 2 bases and J 4 bases; nucleotides not matched to a gene: 15. The specimen was PBMCs. The chain carries TRBV7-9 and TRBJ2-2; 8 nucleotides agree with TRBD2. This clonotype was obtained from a female donor in good health and CMV-seronegative. The CDR3 region is CASSLSFSSGHQSTGELFF. The CDR3 coding sequence is TGTGCCAGCAGCTTAAGTTTTTCTAGCGGGCACCAGAGCACCGGGGAGCTGTTTTTT.